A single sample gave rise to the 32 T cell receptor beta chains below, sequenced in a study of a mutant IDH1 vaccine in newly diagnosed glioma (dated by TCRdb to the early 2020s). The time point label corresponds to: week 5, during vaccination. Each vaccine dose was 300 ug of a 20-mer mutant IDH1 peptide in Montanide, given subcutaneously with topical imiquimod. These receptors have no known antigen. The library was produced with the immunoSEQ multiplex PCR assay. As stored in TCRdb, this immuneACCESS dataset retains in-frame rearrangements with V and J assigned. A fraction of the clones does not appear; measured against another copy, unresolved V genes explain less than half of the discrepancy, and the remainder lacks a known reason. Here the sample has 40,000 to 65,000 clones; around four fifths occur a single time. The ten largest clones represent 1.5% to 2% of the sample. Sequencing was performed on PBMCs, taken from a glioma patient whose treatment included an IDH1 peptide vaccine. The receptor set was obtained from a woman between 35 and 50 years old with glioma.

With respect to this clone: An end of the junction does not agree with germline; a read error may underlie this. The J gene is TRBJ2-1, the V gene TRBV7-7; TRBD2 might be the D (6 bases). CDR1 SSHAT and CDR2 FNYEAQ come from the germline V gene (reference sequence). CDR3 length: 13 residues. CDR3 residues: CASSLGGVNEQFF. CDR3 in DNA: TGTGCTAGCAGCTTAGGAGGGGTGAATGAGCAGTTCTTC.

CDR3 sequence: CASSRQGALLRTEAFF. The CDR3, as DNA: TGTGCCAGCAGCCGACAGGGGGCGCTTTTAAGGACTGAAGCTTTCTTT. The gene calls are TRBV7-8 and TRBJ1-1, with 10 nucleotides matching TRBD1. Germline assignment: CDR1 SGHVS and CDR2 FQNEAQ. This CDR3 has 16 residues. With V trimmed by 5 bases and J by 5 bases, 11 bases remained unmatched. The variable domain in full, with the rest retrieved from reference TRBV7-8 and TRBJ1-1, is GAGVSQSPRYKVAKRGQDVALRCDPISGHVSLFWYQQALGQGPEFLTYFQNEAQLDKSGLPSDRFFAERPEGSVSTLKIQRTQQEDSAVYLCASSRQGALLRTEAFFGQGTRLTVV.

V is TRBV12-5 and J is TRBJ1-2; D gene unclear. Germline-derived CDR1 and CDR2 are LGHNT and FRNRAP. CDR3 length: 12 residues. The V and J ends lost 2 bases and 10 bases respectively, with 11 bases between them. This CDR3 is CASGLPRKDYTF. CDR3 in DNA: TGTGCTAGTGGTTTGCCTCGCAAGGACTACACCTTC. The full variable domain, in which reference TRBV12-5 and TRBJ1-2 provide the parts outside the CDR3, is DARVTQTPRHKVTEMGQEVTMRCQPILGHNTVFWYRQTMMQGLELLAYFRNRAPLDDSGMPKDRFSAEMPDATLATLKIQPSEPRDSAVYFCASGLPRKDYTFGSGTRLTVV.

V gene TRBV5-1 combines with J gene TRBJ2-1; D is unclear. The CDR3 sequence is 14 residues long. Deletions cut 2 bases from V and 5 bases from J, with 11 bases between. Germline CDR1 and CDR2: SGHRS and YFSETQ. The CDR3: CASSFGPANNEQFF. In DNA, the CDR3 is TGCGCCAGCAGCTTCGGGCCGGCCAACAATGAGCAGTTCTTC. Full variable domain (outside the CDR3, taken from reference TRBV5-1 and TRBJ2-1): KAGVTQTPRYLIKTRGQQVTLSCSPISGHRSVSWYQQTPGQGLQFLFEYFSETQRNKGNFPGRFSGRQFSNSRSEMNVSTLELGDSALYLCASSFGPANNEQFFGPGTRLTVL.

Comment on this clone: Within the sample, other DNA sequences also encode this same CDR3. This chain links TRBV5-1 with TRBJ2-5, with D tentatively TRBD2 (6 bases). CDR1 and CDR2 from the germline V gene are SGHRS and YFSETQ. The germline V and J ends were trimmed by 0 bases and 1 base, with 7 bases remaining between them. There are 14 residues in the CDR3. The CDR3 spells CASSLGGVQETQYF. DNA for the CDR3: TGCGCCAGCAGCTTGGGGGGGGTCCAAGAGACCCAGTACTTC.

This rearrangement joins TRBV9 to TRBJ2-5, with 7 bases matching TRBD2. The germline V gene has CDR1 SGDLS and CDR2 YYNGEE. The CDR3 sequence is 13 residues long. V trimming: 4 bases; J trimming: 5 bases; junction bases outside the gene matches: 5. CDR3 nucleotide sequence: TGTGCCAGCAGCACCGGGGGGAGGGAGACCCAGTACTTC. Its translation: CASSTGGRETQYF.

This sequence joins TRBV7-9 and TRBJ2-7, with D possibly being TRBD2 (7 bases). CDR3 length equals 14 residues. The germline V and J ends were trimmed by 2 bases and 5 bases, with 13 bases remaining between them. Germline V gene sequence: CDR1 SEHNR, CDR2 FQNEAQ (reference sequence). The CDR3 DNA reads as TGTGCCAGCAGCTTAAAGGGGGGGGTCGACGAGCAGTACTTC. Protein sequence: CASSLKGGVDEQYF.

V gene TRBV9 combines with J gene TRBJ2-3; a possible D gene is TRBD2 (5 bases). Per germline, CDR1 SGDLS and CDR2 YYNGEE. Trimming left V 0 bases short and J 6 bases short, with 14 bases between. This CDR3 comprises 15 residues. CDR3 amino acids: CASSVVDSTRDTQYF. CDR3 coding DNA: TGTGCCAGCAGCGTAGTGGACTCCACAAGGGATACGCAGTATTTT.

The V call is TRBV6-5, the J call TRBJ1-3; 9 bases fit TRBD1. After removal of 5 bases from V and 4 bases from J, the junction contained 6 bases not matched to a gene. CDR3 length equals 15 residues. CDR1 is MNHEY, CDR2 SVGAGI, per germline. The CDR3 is CASSHRTGEGNTIYF. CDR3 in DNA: TGTGCCAGCAGTCACCGGACAGGGGAAGGAAACACCATATATTTT.

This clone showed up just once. The DNA for the CDR3 is TGTGCCTGGACGTTCTCGGGGGGCCAACAAGAGACCCAGTACTTC. Translated: CAWTFSGGQQETQYF. The V call is TRBV30, the J call TRBJ2-5; D is possibly TRBD2 (7 bases). The CDR3 is made up of 15 amino acids. CDR1 GTSNPN and CDR2 SVGIG come from the germline V gene (reference sequence). V was cut by 4 bases and J by 2 bases, with 17 bases left in between.

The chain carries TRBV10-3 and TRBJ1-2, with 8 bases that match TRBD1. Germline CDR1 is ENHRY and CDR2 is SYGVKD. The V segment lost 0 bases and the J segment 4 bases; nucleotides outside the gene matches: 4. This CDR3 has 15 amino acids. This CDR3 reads CAISESQGASYGYTF. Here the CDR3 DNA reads TGTGCCATCAGTGAGTCGCAGGGGGCAAGCTATGGCTACACCTTC.

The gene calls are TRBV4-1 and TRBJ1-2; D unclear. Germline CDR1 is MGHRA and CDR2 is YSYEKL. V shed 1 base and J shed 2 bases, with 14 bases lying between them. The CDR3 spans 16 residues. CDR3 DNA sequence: TGCGCCAGCAGCCAAGTTCCAACGGCGTCCAACTATGGCTACACCTTC. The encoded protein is CASSQVPTASNYGYTF.

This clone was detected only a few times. The CDR3 DNA is TGCGCCAGCAGGAAAATAAGGACGAGGACAGATACGCAGTATTTT. Its translation is CASRKIRTRTDTQYF. The V call is TRBV10-1, the J call TRBJ2-3; D is unclear. Germline loops: CDR1 WNHNN, CDR2 SYGVQD (reference sequence). The CDR3 is 15 amino acids. V dropped 6 bases and J dropped 3 bases, with 16 bases sitting between them.

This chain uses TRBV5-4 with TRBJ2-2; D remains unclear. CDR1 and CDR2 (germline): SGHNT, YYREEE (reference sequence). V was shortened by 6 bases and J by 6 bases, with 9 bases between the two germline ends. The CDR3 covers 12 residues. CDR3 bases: TGTGCCAGCACCGCCATGGCCGGGGAGCTGTTTTTT. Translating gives CASTAMAGELFF.

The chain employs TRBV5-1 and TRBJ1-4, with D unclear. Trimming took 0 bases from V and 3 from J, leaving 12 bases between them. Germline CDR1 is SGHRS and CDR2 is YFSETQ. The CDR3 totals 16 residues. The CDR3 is CASSLGQGFSNEKLFF. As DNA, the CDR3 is TGCGCCAGCAGCTTGGGACAAGGGTTCTCTAATGAAAAACTGTTTTTT. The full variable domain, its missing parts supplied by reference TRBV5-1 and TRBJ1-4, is KAGVTQTPRYLIKTRGQQVTLSCSPISGHRSVSWYQQTPGQGLQFLFEYFSETQRNKGNFPGRFSGRQFSNSRSEMNVSTLELGDSALYLCASSLGQGFSNEKLFFGSGTQLSVL.

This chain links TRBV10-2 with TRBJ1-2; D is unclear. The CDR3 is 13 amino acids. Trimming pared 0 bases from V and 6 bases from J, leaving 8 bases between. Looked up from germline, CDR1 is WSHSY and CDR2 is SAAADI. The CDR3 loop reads CASSESTRNGYTF. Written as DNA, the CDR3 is TGCGCCAGCAGTGAGTCGACTCGAAATGGCTACACCTTC.

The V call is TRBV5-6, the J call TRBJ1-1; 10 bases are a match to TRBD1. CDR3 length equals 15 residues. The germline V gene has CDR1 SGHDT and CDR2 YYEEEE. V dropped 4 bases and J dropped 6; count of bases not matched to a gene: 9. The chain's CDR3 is CASSRSWTGGSEAFF. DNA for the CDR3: TGTGCCAGCAGCCGATCCTGGACAGGGGGTTCTGAAGCTTTCTTT.

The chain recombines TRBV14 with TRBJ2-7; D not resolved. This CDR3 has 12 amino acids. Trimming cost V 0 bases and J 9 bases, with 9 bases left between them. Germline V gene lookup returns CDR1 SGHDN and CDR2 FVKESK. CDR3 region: CASSQDIGGQYF. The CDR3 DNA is TGTGCCAGCAGCCAAGATATCGGTGGGCAGTACTTC.

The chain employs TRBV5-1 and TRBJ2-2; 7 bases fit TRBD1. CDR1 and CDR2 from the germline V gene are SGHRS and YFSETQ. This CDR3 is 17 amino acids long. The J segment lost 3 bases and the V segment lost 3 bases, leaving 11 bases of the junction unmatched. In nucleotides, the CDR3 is TGCGCCAGCAGCTCACGTGAAGGGGGCGGCGACACCGGGGAGCTGTTTTTT. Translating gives CASSSREGGGDTGELFF. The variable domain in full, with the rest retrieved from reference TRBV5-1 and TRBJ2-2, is KAGVTQTPRYLIKTRGQQVTLSCSPISGHRSVSWYQQTPGQGLQFLFEYFSETQRNKGNFPGRFSGRQFSNSRSEMNVSTLELGDSALYLCASSSREGGGDTGELFFGEGSRLTVL.

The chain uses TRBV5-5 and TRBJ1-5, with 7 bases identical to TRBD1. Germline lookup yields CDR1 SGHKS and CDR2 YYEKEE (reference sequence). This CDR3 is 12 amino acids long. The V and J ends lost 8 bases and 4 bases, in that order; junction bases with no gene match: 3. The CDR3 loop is CASGTANQPQHF. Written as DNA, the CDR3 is TGTGCCAGTGGGACAGCAAATCAGCCCCAGCATTTT.

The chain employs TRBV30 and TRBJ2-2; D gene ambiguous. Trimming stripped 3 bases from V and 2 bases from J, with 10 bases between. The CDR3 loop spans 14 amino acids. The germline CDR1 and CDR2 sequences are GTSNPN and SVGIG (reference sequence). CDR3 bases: TGTGCCTGGAGAAGTCTAGGAAACACCGGGGAGCTGTTTTTT. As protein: CAWRSLGNTGELFF.

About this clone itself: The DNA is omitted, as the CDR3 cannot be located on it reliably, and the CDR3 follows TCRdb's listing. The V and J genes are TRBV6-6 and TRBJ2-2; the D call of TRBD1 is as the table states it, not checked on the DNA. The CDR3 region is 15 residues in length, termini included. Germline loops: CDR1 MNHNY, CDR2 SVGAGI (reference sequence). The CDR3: CASSSSDRATGELFF.

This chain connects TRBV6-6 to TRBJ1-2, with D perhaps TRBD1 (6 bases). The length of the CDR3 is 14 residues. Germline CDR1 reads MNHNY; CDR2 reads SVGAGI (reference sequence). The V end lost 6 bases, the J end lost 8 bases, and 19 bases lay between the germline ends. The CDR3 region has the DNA TGTGCCAGCAGCGGGGGGCCCTCCTCTGGGGGCTACACCTTC. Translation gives CASSGGPSSGGYTF.

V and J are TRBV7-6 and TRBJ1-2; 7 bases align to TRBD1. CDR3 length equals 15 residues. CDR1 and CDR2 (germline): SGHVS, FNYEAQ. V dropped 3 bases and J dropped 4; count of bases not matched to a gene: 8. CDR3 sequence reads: CASSLNRGGGYGYTF. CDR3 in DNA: TGTGCCAGCAGCTTGAACCGAGGGGGCGGCTATGGCTACACCTTC.

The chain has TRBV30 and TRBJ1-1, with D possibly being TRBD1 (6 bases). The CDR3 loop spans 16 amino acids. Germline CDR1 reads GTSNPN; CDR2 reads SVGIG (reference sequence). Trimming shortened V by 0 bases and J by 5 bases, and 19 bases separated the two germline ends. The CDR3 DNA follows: TGTGCCTGGAGTGTCCCAGAGAGGAGAGGGGGGACTGAAGCTTTCTTT. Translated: CAWSVPERRGGTEAFF.

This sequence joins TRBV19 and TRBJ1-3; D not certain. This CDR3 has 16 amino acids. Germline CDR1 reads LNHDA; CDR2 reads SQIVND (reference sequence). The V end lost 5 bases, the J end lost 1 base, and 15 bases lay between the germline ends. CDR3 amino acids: CASSFSMIPSGNTIYF. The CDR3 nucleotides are TGTGCCAGTAGTTTCAGTATGATCCCATCTGGAAACACCATATATTTT.

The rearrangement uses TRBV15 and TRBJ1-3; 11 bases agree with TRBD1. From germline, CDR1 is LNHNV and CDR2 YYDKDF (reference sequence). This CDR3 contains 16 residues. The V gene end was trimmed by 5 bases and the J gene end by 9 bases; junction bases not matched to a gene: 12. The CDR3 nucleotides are TGTGCCACCAGCCGAACGGGACAGGGGGTCGGGTTCACCATATATTTT. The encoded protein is CATSRTGQGVGFTIYF.

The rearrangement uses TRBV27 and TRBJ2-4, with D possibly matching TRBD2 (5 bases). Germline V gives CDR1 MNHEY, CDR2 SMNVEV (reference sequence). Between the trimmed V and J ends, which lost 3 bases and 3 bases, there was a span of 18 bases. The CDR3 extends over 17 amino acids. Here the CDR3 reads CASSFRRRQEDKNIQYF. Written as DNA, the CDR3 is TGTGCCAGCAGTTTCAGGAGGAGGCAGGAGGACAAAAACATTCAGTACTTC.

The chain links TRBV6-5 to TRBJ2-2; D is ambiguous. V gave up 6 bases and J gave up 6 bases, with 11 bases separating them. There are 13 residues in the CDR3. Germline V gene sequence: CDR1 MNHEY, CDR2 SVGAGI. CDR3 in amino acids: CASSLQTPGELFF. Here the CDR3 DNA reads TGTGCCAGCAGCCTCCAGACTCCCGGGGAGCTGTTTTTT.

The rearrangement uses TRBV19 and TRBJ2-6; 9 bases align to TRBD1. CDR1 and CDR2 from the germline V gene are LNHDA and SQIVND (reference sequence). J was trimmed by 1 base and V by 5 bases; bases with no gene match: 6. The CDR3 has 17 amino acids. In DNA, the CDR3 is TGTGCCAGTAGTCGCCGGACAGGGGATTCTGGGGCCAACGTCCTGACTTTC. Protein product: CASSRRTGDSGANVLTF.

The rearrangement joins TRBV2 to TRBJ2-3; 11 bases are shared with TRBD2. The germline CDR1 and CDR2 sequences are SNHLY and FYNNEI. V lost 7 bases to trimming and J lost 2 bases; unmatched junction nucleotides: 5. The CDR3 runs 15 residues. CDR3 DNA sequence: TGTGCCAGCACCCAACTAGCGGGGGTCACAGATACGCAGTATTTT. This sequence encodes CASTQLAGVTDTQYF.

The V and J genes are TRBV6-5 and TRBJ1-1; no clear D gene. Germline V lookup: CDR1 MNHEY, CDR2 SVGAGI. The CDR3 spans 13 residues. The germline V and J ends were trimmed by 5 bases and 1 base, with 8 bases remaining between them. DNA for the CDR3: TGTGCCAGCAGTACGGTGTGGAACACTGAAGCTTTCTTT. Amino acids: CASSTVWNTEAFF.